This is a list of T cell receptor beta chains from one sample in a study of human T cells and chemical hapten exposure. TCRdb redid the calling of the RACE reads with MiXCR, one entry per CDR3 protein. The data hold some 79,000 distinct CDR3 sequences, with 10% observed a single time. The sample was whole blood, taken in connection with sensitization to the hapten diphenylcyclopropenone (DPC). Source of these receptors: a woman aged 45-65 years with alopecia areata. Some clones in this sample may be carry-over from other donors' samples. The conserved cysteine and the conserved F or W are not part of the CDR3 here. Size tells how often a clone was seen (once, few, many) or the class of an expanded clone, and some rows leave it out.

V: TRBV29-1; J: TRBJ2-1; size: .; CDR3: SVEGPRGAGTYNEQF
V: TRBV27; J: TRBJ2-1; size: few; CDR3: ASRKTGGQGEQF
V: TRBV27; J: TRBJ1-4; size: .; CDR3: ASSPYNPRREKLF
V: TRBV2; J: TRBJ2-1; size: many; CDR3: ASIKEMGSFSYNEQF
V: TRBV24-1; J: TRBJ2-2; size: few; CDR3: ATSDPGQDTGELF
V: TRBV2; J: TRBJ1-1; size: .; CDR3: ASILLNSNTEAF
V: TRBV7-8; J: TRBJ2-7; size: .; CDR3: ASSRLTRGYEQY
V: TRBV28; J: TRBJ1-6; size: few; CDR3: ASSTPGQGPLNRPLH
V: TRBV3-1; J: TRBJ1-2; size: few; CDR3: ASSPSRTGGANGYT
V: TRBV4-2; J: TRBJ1-6; size: .; CDR3: ASSQDGTGLNSPLH
V: TRBV12-3/TRBV12-4; J: TRBJ2-2; size: .; CDR3: ASSLPGVGELF
V: TRBV7-9; J: TRBJ2-5; size: many; CDR3: ASSLVLADLFRQETQY
V: TRBV3-1; J: TRBJ1-1; size: .; CDR3: ASSQEGVRGMNTEAF
V: TRBV19; J: TRBJ1-5; size: .; CDR3: ASSMGDLSNQPQH
V: TRBV20-1; J: TRBJ2-2; size: many; CDR3: SAPAAGGRDGELF
V: TRBV3-1; J: TRBJ2-3; size: .; CDR3: ASSPDSFATQY
V: TRBV29-1; J: TRBJ1-2; size: many; CDR3: SVGIGGPRDGYT
V: TRBV28; J: TRBJ1-4; size: .; CDR3: ASSFQVGAEKLF
V: TRBV6-2/TRBV6-3; J: TRBJ2-2; size: .; CDR3: ASSSRDRETGELF
V: TRBV27; J: TRBJ1-2; size: few; CDR3: ASTGTGPPSNYGYT
V: TRBV2; J: TRBJ2-3; size: many; CDR3: ASSDSTDTQY
V: TRBV28; J: TRBJ2-3; size: .; CDR3: ASSPPRAGLGDTQY
V: TRBV7-6; J: TRBJ1-1; size: many; CDR3: ASSSGTGNTEAF
V: TRBV6-6; J: TRBJ1-2; size: many; CDR3: ASSYSRVLSAVDGYT
V: TRBV7-2; J: TRBJ2-3; size: .; CDR3: ASSLDASGRRGY
V: TRBV5-4; J: TRBJ2-2; size: many; CDR3: ASSRGTGVRTGELF
V: TRBV30; J: TRBJ1-3; size: .; CDR3: AWSVRGLGVSGNTIY
V: TRBV6-6; J: TRBJ2-1; size: many; CDR3: ASSRRGAGEYNEQF
V: TRBV29-1; J: TRBJ1-2; size: .; CDR3: SVADSNYGYT
V: TRBV27; J: TRBJ2-3; size: many; CDR3: ASSLVYPAGGYTDTQY
V: TRBV29-1; J: TRBJ2-7; size: .; CDR3: SVARASYEQY
V: TRBV6-6; J: TRBJ1-4; size: few; CDR3: ASTRGGPGEKLF
V: TRBV28; J: TRBJ2-1; size: .; CDR3: ASRLGLAGVNEQF
V: TRBV6-6; J: TRBJ2-2; size: .; CDR3: ASIHSGPKNTGELF
V: TRBV27; J: TRBJ2-1; size: few; CDR3: ASSFRDEQF
V: TRBV3-1; J: TRBJ2-2; size: .; CDR3: ASSRAPQTGELF
V: TRBV7-2; J: TRBJ2-7; size: many; CDR3: ATSMGSSYEQY
V: TRBV20-1; J: TRBJ1-2; size: many; CDR3: SAREIGEGYT
V: TRBV5-1; J: TRBJ1-4; size: .; CDR3: ASSLAGPTQFNEKLF
V: TRBV6-5; J: TRBJ2-7; size: many; CDR3: ASTPGTATGYEQY
V: TRBV3-1; J: TRBJ1-5; size: .; CDR3: ASSQGAGSNQPQH
V: TRBV28; J: TRBJ2-2; size: .; CDR3: ASTDYVNTGELF
V: TRBV12-3/TRBV12-4; J: TRBJ2-7; size: few; CDR3: ASSFPEIAGGPYEQY
V: TRBV20-1; J: TRBJ2-1; size: many; CDR3: SAGTWGSYNEQF
V: TRBV6-1; J: TRBJ2-7; size: .; CDR3: ASSEASGVYTYEQY